Given below is one T cell receptor (beta chain) in context. This entry is derived from a study of blood T cell repertoires in COVID-19. Whole-study context: PBMCs, B-cell-depleted T cells, or T cells provided the cDNA or gDNA that made up the material.

CDR3 length: 15 residues. The germline V and J ends were trimmed by 6 bases and 2 bases, with 14 bases remaining between them. Germline V gene lookup returns CDR1 SNHLY and CDR2 FYNNEI. TCRdb keeps only in-frame clones here, not all; method: immunoSEQ multiplex PCR. Of some 20,000 clones in the sample, around nine tenths were seen once. Sequencing was performed on peripheral blood. This receptor was taken from a woman aged 60-75 years with active COVID-19. This chain uses TRBV2 with TRBJ2-1; possible D gene TRBD1, 6 bases. The CDR3 DNA follows: TGTGCCAGCAGCGACGGGACACCTGCCTACAATGAGCAGTTCTTC. Encoded protein: CASSDGTPAYNEQFF. The whole variable domain, filled in from reference TRBV2 and TRBJ2-1, reads EPEVTQTPSHQVTQMGQEVILRCVPISNHLYFYWYRQILGQKVEFLVSFYNNEISEKSEIFDDQFSVERPDGSNFTLKIRSTKLEDSAMYFCASSDGTPAYNEQFFGPGTRLTVL.